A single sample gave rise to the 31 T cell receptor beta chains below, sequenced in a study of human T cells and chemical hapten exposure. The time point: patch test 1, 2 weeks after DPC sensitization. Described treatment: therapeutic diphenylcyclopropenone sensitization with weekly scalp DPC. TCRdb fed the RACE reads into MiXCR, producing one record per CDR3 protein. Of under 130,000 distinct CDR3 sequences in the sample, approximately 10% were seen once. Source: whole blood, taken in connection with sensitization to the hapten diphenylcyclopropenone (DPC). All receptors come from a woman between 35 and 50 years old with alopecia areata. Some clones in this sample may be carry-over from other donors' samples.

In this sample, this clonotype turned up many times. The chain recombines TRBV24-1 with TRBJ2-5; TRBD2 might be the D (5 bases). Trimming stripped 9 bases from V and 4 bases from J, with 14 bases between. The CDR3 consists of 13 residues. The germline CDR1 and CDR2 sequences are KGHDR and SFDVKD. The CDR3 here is CATARGSSETQYF. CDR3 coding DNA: TGTGCCACCGCAAGAGGGTCGTCAGAGACCCAGTACTTC.

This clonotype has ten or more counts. CDR3 DNA: TGTGCCAGCAGTTTAGCGCTAGGGGGAGGAAACATTCAGTACTTC. Encoded protein: CASSLALGGGNIQYF. The chain links TRBV12-3 or TRBV12-4 to TRBJ2-4; D may correspond to TRBD1 or TRBD2 (6 bases each). The length of the CDR3 is 15 residues. Trimming shortened V by 0 bases and J by 6 bases, and 12 bases separated the two germline ends.

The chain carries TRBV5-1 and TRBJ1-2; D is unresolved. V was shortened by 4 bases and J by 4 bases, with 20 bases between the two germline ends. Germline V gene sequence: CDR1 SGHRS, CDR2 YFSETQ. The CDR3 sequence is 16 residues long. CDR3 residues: CASSPIGRGQAYGYTF. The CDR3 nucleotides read TGCGCCAGCAGCCCGATTGGGAGAGGGCAAGCCTATGGCTACACCTTC.

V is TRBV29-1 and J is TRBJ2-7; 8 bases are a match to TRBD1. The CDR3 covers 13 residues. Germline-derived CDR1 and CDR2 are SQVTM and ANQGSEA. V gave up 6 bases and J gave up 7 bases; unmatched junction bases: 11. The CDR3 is CSVDRTGLGEQYF. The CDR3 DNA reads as TGCAGCGTAGACCGGACAGGGCTGGGGGAGCAGTACTTC.

As DNA, the CDR3 is TGTGCCAGCTCCTCCCGACGGGGCGAGCAGTACTTC. This translates into CASSSRRGEQYF. This rearrangement joins TRBV28 to TRBJ2-7, with D perhaps matching TRBD2 (5 bases). The CDR3 totals 12 residues. Trimming removed 8 bases from V and 6 bases from J, with 14 bases in between. Germline-derived CDR1 and CDR2 are MDHEN and SYDVKM.

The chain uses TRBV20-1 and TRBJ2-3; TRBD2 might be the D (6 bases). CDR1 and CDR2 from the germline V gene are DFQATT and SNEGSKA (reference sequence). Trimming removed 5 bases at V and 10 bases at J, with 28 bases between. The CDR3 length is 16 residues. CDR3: CSALDPADTSRGPQYF. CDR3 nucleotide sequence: TGCAGTGCTCTAGACCCAGCGGATACTAGCAGAGGGCCGCAGTATTTT.

CDR3 residues: CASSESFRTDTQYF. CDR3 DNA sequence: TGTGCCAGCAGTGAAAGTTTCCGCACAGATACGCAGTATTTT. V is TRBV6-1 and J is TRBJ2-3; D not certain. The V end lost 2 bases, the J end lost 1 base, and 7 bases lay between the germline ends. CDR1 is MNHNS and CDR2 is SASEGT in the germline V gene. CDR3 length: 14 residues.

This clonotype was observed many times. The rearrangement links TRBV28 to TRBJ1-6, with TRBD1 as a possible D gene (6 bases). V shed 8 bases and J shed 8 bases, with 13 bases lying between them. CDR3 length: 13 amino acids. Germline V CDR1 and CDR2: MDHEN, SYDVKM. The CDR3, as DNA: TGTGCCAGCGGAGGATCAGGGGATTCACCCCTCCACTTT. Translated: CASGGSGDSPLHF.

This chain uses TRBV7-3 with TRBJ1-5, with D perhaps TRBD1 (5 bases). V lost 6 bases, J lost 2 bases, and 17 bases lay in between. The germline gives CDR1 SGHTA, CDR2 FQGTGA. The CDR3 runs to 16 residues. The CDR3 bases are TGTGCCAGCAGTCCGCAGGGAGCAAGGGGCAATCAGCCCCAGCATTTT. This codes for CASSPQGARGNQPQHF.

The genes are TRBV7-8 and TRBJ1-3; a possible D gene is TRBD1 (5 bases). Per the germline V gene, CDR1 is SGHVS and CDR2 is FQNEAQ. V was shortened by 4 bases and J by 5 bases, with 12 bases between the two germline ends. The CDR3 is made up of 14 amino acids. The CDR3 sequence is CASSSGTDRNTIYF. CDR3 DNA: TGTGCCAGCAGCTCAGGGACCGATCGAAACACCATATATTTT.

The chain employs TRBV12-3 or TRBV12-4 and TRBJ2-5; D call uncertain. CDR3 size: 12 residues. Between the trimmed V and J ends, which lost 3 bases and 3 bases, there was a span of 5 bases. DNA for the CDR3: TGTGCCAGCAGTTTTAACGAAGAGACCCAGTACTTC. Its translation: CASSFNEETQYF.

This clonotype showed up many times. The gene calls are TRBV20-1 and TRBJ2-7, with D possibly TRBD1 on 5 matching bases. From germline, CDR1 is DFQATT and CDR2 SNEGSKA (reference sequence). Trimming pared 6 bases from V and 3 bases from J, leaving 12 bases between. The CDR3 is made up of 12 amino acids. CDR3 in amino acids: CSARAQYYEQYF. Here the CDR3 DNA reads TGCAGTGCCAGGGCCCAGTACTACGAGCAGTACTTC.

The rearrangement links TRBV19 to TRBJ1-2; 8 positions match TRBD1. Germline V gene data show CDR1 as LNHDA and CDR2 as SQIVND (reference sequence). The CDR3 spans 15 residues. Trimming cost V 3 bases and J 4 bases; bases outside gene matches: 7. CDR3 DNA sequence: TGTGCCAGTAGTATCGGCCCAGGGGGCGGCTATGGCTACACCTTC. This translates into CASSIGPGGGYGYTF.

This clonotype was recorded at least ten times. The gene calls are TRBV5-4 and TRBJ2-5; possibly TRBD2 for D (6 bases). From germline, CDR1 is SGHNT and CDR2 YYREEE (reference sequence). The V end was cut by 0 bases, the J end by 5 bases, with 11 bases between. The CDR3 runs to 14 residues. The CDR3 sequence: CASSLEPGEETQYF. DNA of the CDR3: TGTGCCAGCAGCTTGGAACCGGGGGAGGAGACCCAGTACTTC.

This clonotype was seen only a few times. DNA for the CDR3: TGTGCCTGGAAGGGGCCCCCCAAGGGCCTGAACACTGAAGCTTTCTTT. Translation: CAWKGPPKGLNTEAFF. V is TRBV30 and J is TRBJ1-1, with D tentatively TRBD1 (5 bases). This CDR3 contains 16 residues. Trimming pared 4 bases from V and 0 bases from J, leaving 18 bases between. Germline values: CDR1 GTSNPN, CDR2 SVGIG (reference sequence).

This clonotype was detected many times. The CDR3 spells CASGTPRDPVYEQFF. The CDR3 nucleotides are TGTGCCAGCGGGACACCCAGGGACCCTGTGTATGAGCAGTTCTTC. The J gene is TRBJ2-1, the V gene TRBV6-5; maybe TRBD1 (6 bases). The length of the CDR3 is 15 residues. Trimming stripped 8 bases from V and 8 bases from J, with 22 bases between. From germline, CDR1 is MNHEY and CDR2 SVGAGI.

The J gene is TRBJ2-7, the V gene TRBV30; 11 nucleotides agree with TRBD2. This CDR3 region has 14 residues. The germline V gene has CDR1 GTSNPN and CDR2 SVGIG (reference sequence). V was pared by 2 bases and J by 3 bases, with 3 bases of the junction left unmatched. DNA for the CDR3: TGTGCCTGGAGTCGACTAGCGGGGAGCTACGAGCAGTACTTC. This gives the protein CAWSRLAGSYEQYF.

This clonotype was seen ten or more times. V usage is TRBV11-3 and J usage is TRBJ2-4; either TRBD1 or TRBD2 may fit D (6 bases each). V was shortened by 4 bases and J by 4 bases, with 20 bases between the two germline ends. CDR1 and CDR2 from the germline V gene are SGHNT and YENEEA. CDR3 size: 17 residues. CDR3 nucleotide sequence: TGTGCCAGCAGCTCGCAGGGAGGACAGAAGCCAAAAAACATTCAGTACTTC. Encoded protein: CASSSQGGQKPKNIQYF.

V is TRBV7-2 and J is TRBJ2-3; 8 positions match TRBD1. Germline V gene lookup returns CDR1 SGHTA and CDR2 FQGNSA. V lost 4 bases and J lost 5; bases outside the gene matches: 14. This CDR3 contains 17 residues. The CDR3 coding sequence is TGTGCCAGCAGCTGGGGACAGGCCCAGCGGTTGATAGATACGCAGTATTTT. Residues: CASSWGQAQRLIDTQYF. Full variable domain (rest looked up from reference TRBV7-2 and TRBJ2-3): GAGVSQSPSNKVTEKGKDVELRCDPISGHTALYWYRQSLGQGLEFLIYFQGNSAPDKSGLPSDRFSAERTGGSVSTLTIQRTQQEDSAVYLCASSWGQAQRLIDTQYFGPGTRLTVL.

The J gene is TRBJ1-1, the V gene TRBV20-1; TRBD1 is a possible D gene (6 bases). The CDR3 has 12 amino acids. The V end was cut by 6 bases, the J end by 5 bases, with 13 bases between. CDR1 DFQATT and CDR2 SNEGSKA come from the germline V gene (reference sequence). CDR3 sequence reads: CSAKPGVTEAFF. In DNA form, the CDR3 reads TGCAGTGCCAAACCAGGGGTAACTGAAGCTTTCTTT.

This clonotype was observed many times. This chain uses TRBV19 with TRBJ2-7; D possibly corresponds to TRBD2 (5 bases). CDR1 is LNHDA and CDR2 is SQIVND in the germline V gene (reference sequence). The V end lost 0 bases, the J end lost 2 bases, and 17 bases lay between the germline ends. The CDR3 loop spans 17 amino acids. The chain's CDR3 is CASSIDHGLDLAYEQYF. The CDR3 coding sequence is TGTGCCAGTAGTATAGATCACGGACTTGACCTAGCCTACGAGCAGTACTTC.

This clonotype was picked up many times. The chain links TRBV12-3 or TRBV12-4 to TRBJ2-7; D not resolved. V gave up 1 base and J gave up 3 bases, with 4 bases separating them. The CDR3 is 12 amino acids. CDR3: CASSLDRYEQYF. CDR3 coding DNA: TGTGCCAGCAGTTTAGATCGCTACGAGCAGTACTTC.

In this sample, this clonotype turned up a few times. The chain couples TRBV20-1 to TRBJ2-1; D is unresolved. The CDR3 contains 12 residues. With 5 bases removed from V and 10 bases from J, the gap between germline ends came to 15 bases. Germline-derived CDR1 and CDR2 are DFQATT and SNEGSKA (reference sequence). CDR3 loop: CSAALVGEEQFF. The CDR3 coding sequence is TGCAGTGCTGCGCTGGTGGGTGAAGAGCAGTTCTTC.

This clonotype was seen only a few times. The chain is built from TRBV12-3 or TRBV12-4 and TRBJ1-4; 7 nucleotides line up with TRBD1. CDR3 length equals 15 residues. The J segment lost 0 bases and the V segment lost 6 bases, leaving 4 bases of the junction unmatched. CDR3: CASRRGRATNEKLFF. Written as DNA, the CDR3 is TGTGCCAGCAGAAGGGGGCGAGCAACTAATGAAAAACTGTTTTTT.

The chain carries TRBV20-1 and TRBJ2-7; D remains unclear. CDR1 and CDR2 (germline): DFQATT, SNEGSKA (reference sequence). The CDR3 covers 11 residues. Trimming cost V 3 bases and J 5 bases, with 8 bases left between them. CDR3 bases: TGCAGTGCTAGGGTATCGCACGAGCAGTACTTC. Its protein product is CSARVSHEQYF.

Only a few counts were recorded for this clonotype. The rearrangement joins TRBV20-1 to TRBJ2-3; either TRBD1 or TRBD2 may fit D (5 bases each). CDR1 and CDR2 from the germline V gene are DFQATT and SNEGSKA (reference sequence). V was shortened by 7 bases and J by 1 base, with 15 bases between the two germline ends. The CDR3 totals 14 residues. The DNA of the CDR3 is TGCAGTGTTTTGCTCGGGGACCGCACAGATACGCAGTATTTT. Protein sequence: CSVLLGDRTDTQYF.

CDR3 DNA: TGCGCCAGCAGCAAACTTCAGGGTTTACCTAATGAAAAACTGTTTTTT. Its protein product is CASSKLQGLPNEKLFF. The rearrangement joins TRBV4-3 to TRBJ1-4, with TRBD1 as a possible D gene (5 bases). From germline, CDR1 is LGHNA and CDR2 YSLEER. The CDR3 runs to 16 residues. V lost 5 bases to trimming and J lost 3 bases, with 16 bases between them.

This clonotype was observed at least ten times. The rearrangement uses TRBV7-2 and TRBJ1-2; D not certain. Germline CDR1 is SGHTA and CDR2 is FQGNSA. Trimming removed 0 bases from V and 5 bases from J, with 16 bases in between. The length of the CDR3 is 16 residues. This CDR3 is CASSLARQASPYGYTF. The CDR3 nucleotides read TGTGCCAGCAGCTTAGCGAGACAAGCCAGTCCGTATGGCTACACCTTC.

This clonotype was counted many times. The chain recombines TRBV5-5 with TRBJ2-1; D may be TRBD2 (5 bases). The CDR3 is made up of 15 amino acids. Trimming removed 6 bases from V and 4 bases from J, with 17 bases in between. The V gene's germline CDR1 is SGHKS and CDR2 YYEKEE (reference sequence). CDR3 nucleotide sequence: TGTGCCAGCAAGATCGACCTAGCCGTATACAATGAGCAGTTCTTC. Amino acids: CASKIDLAVYNEQFF.

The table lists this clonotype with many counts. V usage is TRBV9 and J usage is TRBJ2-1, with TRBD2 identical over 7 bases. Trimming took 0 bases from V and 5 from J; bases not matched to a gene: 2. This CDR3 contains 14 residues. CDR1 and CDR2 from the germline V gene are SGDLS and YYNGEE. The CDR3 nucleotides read TGTGCCAGCAGCGTAGGGACTAGACACAATGAGCAGTTCTTC. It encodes CASSVGTRHNEQFF.

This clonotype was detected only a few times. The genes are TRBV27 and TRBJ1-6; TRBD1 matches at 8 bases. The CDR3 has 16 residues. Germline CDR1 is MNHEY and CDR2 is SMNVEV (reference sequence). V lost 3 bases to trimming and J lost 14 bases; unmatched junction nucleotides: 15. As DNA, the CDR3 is TGTGCCAGCAGTTTGCCCCCCCCCGGACAGGGAGGAACCCTCCACTTT. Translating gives CASSLPPPGQGGTLHF.